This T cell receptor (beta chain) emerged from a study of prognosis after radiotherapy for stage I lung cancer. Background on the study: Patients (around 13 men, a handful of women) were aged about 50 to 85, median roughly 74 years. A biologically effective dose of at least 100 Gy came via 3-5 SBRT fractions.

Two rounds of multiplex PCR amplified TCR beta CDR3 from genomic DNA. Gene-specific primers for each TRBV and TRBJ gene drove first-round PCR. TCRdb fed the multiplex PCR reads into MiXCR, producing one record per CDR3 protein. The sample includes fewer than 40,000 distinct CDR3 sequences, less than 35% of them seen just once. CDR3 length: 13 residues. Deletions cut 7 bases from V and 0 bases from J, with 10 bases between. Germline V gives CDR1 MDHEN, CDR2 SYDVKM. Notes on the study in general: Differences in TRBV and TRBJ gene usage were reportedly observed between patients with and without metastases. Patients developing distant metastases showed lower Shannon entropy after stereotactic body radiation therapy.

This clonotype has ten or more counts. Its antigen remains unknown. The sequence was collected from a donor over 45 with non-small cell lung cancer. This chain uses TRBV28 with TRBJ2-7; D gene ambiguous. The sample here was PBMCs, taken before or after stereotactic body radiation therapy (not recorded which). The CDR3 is CASKTPSSYEQYF. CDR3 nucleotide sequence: TGTGCCAGCAAGACCCCGAGCTCCTACGAGCAGTACTTC.